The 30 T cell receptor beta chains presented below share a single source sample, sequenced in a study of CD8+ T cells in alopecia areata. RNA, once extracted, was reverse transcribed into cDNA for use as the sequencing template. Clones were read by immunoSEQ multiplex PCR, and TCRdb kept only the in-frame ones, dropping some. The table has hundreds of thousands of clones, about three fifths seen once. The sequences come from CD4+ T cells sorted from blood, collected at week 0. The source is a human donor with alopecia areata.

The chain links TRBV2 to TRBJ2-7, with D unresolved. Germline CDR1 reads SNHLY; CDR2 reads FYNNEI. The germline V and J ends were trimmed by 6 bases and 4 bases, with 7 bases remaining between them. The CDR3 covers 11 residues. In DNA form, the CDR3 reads TGTGCCAGCAGCGCGCTTTACGAGCAGTACTTC. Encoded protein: CASSALYEQYF.

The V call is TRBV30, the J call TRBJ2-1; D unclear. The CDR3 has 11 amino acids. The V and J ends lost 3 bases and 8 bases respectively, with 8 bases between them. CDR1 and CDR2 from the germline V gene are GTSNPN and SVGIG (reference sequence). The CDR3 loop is CAWRLTYEQFF. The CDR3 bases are TGTGCCTGGAGACTCACCTATGAGCAGTTCTTC. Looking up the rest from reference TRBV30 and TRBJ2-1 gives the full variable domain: SQTIHQWPATLVQPVGSPLSLECTVEGTSNPNLYWYRQAAGRGLQLLFYSVGIGQISSEVPQNLSASRPQDRQFILSSKKLLLSDSGFYLCAWRLTYEQFFGPGTRLTVL.

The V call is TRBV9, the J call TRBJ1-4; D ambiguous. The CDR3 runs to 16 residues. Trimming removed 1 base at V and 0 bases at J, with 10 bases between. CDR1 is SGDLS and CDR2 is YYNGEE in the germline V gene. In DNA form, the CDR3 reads TGTGCCAGCAGCGTAAACTTCGGGTCAACTAATGAAAAACTGTTTTTT. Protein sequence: CASSVNFGSTNEKLFF.

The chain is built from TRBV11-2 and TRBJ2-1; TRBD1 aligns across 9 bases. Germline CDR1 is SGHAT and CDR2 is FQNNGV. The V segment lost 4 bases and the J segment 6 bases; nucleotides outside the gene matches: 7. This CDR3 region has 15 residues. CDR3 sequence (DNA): TGTGCCAGCAGCTCACAGGGGGCGTCGTTCAATGAGCAGTTCTTC. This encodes CASSSQGASFNEQFF.

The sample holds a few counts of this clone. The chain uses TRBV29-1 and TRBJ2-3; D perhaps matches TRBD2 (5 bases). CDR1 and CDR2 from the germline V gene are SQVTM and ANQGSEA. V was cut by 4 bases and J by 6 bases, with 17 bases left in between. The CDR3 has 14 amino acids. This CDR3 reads CSVVPATSLDTQYF. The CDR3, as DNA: TGCAGCGTTGTCCCTGCTACTAGTCTGGATACGCAGTATTTT.

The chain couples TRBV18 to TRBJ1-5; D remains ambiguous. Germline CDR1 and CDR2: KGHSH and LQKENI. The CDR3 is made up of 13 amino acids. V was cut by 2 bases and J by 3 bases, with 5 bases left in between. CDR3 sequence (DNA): TGTGCCAGCTCACCAATGGACAATCAGCCCCAGCATTTT. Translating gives CASSPMDNQPQHF.

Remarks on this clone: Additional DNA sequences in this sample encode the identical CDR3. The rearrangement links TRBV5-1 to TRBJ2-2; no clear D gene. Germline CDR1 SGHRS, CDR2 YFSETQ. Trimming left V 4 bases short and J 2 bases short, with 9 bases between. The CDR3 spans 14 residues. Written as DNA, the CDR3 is TGCGCCAGCAGCCGTGACACAAACACCGGGGAGCTGTTTTTT. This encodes CASSRDTNTGELFF. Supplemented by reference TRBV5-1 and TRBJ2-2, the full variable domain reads KAGVTQTPRYLIKTRGQQVTLSCSPISGHRSVSWYQQTPGQGLQFLFEYFSETQRNKGNFPGRFSGRQFSNSRSEMNVSTLELGDSALYLCASSRDTNTGELFFGEGSRLTVL.

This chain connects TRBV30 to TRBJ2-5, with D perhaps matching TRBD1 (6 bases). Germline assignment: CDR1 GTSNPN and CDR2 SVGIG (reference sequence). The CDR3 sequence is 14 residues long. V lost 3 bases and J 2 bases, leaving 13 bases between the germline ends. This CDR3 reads CAWRHSGQQETQYF. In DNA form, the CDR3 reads TGTGCCTGGAGGCACTCGGGACAACAAGAGACCCAGTACTTC.

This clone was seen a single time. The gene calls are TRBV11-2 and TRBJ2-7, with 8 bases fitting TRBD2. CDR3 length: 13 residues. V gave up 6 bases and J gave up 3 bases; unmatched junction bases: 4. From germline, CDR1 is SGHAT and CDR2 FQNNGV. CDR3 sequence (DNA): TGTGCCAGCAGGCGACTAGCGAGCTACGAGCAGTACTTC. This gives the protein CASRRLASYEQYF.

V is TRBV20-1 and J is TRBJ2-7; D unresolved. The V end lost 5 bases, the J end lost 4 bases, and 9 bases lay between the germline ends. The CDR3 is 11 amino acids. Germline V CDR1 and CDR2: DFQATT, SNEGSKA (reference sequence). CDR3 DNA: TGCAGTGCTGCCTTCGGTTACGAGCAGTACTTC. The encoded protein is CSAAFGYEQYF.

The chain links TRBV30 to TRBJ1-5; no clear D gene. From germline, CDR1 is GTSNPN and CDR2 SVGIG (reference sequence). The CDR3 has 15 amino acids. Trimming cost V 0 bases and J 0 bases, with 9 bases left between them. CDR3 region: CAWSVSVNSNQPQHF. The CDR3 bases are TGTGCCTGGAGTGTCTCCGTTAATAGCAATCAGCCCCAGCATTTT.

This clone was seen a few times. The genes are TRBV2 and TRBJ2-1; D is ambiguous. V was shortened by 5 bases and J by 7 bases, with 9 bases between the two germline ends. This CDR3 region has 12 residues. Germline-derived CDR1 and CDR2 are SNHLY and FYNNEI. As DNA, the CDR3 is TGTGCCAGCAGTCGTCCCGAGAATGAGCAGTTCTTC. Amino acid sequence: CASSRPENEQFF. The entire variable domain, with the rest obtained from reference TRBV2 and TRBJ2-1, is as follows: EPEVTQTPSHQVTQMGQEVILRCVPISNHLYFYWYRQILGQKVEFLVSFYNNEISEKSEIFDDQFSVERPDGSNFTLKIRSTKLEDSAMYFCASSRPENEQFFGPGTRLTVL.

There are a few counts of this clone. CDR3 in amino acids: CASSALHRAGDTQYF. As DNA, the CDR3 is TGTGCCAGCAGCGCCCTTCACCGGGCGGGAGATACGCAGTATTTT. This chain links TRBV6-6 with TRBJ2-3; possible D gene TRBD2, 5 bases. Germline V gene lookup returns CDR1 MNHNY and CDR2 SVGAGI (reference sequence). This CDR3 spans 15 amino acids. Trimming took off 6 bases at V and 5 bases at J, with 18 bases between the two ends.

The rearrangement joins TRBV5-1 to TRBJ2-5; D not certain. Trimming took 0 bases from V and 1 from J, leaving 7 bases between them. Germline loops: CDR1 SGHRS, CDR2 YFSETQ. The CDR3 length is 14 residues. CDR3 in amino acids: CASSLGGSQETQYF. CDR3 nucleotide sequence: TGCGCCAGCAGCTTGGGAGGCAGCCAAGAGACCCAGTACTTC.

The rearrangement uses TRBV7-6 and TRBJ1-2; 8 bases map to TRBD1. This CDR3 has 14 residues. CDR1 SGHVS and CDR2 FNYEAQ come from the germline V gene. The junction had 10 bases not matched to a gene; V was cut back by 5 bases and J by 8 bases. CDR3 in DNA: TGTGCCAGCAGCGCATGGAGGGGACAGGACGGCTACACCTTC. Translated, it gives CASSAWRGQDGYTF. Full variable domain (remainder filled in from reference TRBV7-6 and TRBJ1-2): GAGVSQSPRYKVTKRGQDVALRCDPISGHVSLYWYRQALGQGPEFLTYFNYEAQQDKSGLPNDRFSAERPEGSISTLTIQRTEQRDSAMYRCASSAWRGQDGYTFGSGTRLTVV.

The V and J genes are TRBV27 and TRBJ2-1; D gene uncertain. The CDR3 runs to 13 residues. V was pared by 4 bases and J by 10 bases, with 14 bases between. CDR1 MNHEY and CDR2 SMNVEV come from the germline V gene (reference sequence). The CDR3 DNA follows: TGTGCCAGCAGTTCCCATATGGCCCCGGAGCAGTTCTTC. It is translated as CASSSHMAPEQFF.

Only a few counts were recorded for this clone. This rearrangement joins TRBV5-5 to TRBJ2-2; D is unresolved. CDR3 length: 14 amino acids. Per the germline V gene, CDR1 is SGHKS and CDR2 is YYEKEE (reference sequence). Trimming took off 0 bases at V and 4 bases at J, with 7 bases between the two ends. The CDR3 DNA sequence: TGTGCCAGCAGCTTGGAGGTGGCCACCGGGGAGCTGTTTTTT. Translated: CASSLEVATGELFF.

CDR3 coding DNA: TGTGCCAGCAGACCTACTCGGGACAGGGGGGCTAACTATGGCTACACCTTC. Its protein is CASRPTRDRGANYGYTF. The chain joins TRBV27 to TRBJ1-2; 11 bases fit TRBD1. Germline V CDR1 and CDR2: MNHEY, SMNVEV (reference sequence). The CDR3 covers 17 residues. With V trimmed by 6 bases and J by 0 bases, 9 bases remained unmatched.

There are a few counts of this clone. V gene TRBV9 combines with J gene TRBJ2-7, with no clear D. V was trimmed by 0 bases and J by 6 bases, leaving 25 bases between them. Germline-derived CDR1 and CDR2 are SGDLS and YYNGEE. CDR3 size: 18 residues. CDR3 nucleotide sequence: TGTGCCAGCAGCGTAGATTACCGGAGTAGCAGCCCTTTTGGCGAGCAGTACTTC. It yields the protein CASSVDYRSSSPFGEQYF.

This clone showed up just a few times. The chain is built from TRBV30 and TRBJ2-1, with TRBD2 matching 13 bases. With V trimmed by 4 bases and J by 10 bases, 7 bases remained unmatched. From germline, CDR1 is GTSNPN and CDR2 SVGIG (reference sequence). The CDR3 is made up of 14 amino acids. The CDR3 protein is CAWKPGLAGNEQFF. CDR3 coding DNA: TGTGCCTGGAAGCCGGGACTAGCGGGGAACGAGCAGTTCTTC. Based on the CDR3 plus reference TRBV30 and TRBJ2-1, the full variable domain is SQTIHQWPATLVQPVGSPLSLECTVEGTSNPNLYWYRQAAGRGLQLLFYSVGIGQISSEVPQNLSASRPQDRQFILSSKKLLLSDSGFYLCAWKPGLAGNEQFFGPGTRLTVL.

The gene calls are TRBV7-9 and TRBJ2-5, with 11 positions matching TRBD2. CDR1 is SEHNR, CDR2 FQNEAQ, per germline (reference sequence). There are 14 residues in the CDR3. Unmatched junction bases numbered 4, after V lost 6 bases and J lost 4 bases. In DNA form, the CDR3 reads TGTGCCAGCAGGCCACTAGCGGGAGTAGAGACCCAGTACTTC. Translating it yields CASRPLAGVETQYF.

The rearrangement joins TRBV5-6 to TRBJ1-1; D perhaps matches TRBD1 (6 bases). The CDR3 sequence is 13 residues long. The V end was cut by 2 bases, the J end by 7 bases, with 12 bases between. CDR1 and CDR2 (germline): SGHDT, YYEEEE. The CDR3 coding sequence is TGTGCCAGCAGCTTTTGGGGGCCTGGTGAAGCTTTCTTT. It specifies CASSFWGPGEAFF.

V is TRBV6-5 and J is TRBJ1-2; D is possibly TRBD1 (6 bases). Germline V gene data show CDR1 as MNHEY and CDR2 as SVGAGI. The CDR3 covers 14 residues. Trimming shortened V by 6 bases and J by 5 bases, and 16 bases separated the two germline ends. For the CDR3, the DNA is TGTGCCAGCAGCCCAGATCAGGGGTCTTATGGCTACACCTTC. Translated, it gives CASSPDQGSYGYTF.

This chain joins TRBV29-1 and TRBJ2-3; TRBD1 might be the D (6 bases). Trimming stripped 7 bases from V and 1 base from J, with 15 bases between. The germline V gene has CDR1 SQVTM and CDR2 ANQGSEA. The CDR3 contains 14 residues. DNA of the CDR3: TGCAGCGCGAGGACAGTAGGGCGCACAGATACGCAGTATTTT. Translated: CSARTVGRTDTQYF.

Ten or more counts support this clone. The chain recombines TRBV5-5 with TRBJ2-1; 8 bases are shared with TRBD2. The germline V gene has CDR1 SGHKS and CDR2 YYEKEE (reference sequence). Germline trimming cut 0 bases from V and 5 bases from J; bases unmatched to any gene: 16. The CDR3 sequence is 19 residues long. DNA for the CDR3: TGTGCCAGCAGCTTGGCTGCCGTTTCCGGGACTAGGACCAACAATGAGCAGTTCTTC. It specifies CASSLAAVSGTRTNNEQFF.

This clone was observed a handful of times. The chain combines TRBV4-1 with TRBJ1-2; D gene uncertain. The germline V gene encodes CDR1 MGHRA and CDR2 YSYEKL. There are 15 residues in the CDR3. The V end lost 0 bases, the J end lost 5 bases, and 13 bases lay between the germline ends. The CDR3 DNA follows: TGCGCCAGCAGCCAAGAGGGCACAAACGTTTATGGCTACACCTTC. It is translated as CASSQEGTNVYGYTF.

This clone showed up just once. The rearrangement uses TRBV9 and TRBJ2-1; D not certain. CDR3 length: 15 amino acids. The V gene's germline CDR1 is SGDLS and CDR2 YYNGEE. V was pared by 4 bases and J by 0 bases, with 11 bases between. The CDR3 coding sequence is TGTGCCAGCAGCCAAGATTGGGACTCCTACAATGAGCAGTTCTTC. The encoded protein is CASSQDWDSYNEQFF.

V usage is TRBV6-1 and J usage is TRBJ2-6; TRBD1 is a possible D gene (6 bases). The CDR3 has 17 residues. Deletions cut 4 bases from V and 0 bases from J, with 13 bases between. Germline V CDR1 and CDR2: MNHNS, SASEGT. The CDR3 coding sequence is TGTGCCAGCAGTGCGACAGGACGAAACTCTGGGGCCAACGTCCTGACTTTC. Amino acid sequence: CASSATGRNSGANVLTF.

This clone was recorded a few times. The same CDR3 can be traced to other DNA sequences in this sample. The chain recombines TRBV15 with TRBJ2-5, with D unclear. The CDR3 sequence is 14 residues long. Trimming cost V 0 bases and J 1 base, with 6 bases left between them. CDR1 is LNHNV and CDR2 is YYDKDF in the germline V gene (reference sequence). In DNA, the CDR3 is TGTGCCACCAGCAGAGATAGGGTCCAAGAGACCCAGTACTTC. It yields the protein CATSRDRVQETQYF.

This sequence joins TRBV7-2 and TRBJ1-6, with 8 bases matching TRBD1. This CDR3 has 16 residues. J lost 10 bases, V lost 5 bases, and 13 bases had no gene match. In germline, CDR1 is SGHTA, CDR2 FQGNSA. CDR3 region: CASSPRTGNSRSPLHF. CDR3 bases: TGTGCCAGCAGCCCCCGGACAGGGAACTCTCGGTCACCCCTCCACTTT.